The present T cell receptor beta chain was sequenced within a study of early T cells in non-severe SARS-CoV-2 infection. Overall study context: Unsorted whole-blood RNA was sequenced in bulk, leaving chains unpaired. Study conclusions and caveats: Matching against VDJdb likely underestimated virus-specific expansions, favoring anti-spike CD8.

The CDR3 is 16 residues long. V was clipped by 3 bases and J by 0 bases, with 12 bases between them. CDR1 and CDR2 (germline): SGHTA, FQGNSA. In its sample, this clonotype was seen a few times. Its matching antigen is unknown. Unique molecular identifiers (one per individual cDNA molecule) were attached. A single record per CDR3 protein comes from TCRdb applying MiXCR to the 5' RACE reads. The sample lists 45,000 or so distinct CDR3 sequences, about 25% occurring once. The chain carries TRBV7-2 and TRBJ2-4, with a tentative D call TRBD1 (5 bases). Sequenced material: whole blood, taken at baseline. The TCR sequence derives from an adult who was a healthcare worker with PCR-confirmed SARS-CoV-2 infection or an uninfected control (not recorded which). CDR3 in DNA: TGTGCCAGCAGCTTTTGGGATAGGGGAGCCAAAAACATTCAGTACTTC. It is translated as CASSFWDRGAKNIQYF.